This TCR beta chain is drawn from a study of PD-1 blockade in mismatch repair-deficient tumors. Study-wide background: Patients had 12 to 13 mismatch repair-deficient cancer types and were previously treated and progressing. Study conclusions and caveats: Rapid post-treatment expansion, then contraction, generally preceding radiologic response, marked tumor-resident clones.

Regarding this clone: What it recognizes is unknown.

The germline V gene encodes CDR1 SGHTA and CDR2 FQGTGA. The CDR3 covers 16 residues. With 2 bases removed from V and 1 base from J, the gap between germline ends came to 11 bases. Measured with immunoSEQ multiplex PCR; TCRdb has only the in-frame clones, and not every one. The sample shows around 50,000 clones, 77% of them seen only once. Every patient had mismatch repair deficiency by PCR or immunohistochemistry. TCRs were sequenced from three patients responding to pembrolizumab. The sequence was obtained from an adult with mismatch repair-deficient cancer. The sample consisted of PBMCs, taken before pembrolizumab treatment. The V gene is TRBV7-3, the J gene TRBJ2-2; no clear D. CDR3 sequence (DNA): TGTGCCAGCAGCTTAGAAGGAATCAAGAACACCGGGGAGCTGTTTTTT. It specifies CASSLEGIKNTGELFF.